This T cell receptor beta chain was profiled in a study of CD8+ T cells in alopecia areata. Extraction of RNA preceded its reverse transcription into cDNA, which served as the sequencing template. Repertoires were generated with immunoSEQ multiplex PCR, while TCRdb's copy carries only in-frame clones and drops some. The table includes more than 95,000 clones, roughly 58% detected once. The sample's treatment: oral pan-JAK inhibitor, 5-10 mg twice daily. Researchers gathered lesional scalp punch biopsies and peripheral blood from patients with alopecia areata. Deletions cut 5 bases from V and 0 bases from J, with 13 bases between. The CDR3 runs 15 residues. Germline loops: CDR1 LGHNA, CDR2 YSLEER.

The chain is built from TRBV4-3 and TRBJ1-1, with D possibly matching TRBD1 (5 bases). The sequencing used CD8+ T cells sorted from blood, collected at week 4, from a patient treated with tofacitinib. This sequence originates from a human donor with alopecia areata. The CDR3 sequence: CASSYGEGMNTEAFF. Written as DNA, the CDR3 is TGCGCCAGCAGCTATGGGGAGGGGATGAACACTGAAGCTTTCTTT.